This T cell receptor beta chain was observed in a study of beta chain features in type 1 diabetes. Findings of the study overall: Type 1 diabetes patients showed a moderate but significant shortening of TCRB CDR3s in all four CD4+ subsets.

This clone was seen a handful of times. The antigen is undetermined. The CDR3 sequence is 14 residues long. Germline CDR1 is SGHRS and CDR2 is YFSETQ. Trimming shortened V by 5 bases and J by 2 bases, and 10 bases separated the two germline ends. Reverse transcription of all isolated RNA meant that expressed TCRB transcripts were sequenced. The protocol was immunoSEQ multiplex PCR, while the TCRdb copy is restricted to in-frame clones and leaves out a portion. The table records about 150,000 clones, under 13% of them present only once. V is TRBV5-1 and J is TRBJ2-2; no clear D. This receptor was identified in a man aged 30-40 years with type 1 diabetes. The sample consisted of central memory CD4+ T cells from blood. CDR3: CASRVTQNTGELFF. The CDR3 DNA is TGCGCCAGCAGGGTGACTCAAAACACCGGGGAGCTGTTTTTT.